These 18 T cell receptor beta chains were sequenced from one sample in a study of technical replicates of blood from a few donors. Measured with immunoSEQ multiplex PCR; TCRdb has only the in-frame clones, and not every one. This repertoire shows more than 65,000 clones, 90% to 95% found once; its top ten account for 0.25%. The material sequenced was T cells isolated from PBMCs. The receptor source for this set is a human donor in good health.

The rearrangement links TRBV19 to TRBJ1-1; TRBD1 is a possible D gene (5 bases). The ends were cut back, 6 bases at V and 3 bases at J, with 11 bases in the middle. Germline CDR1 reads LNHDA; CDR2 reads SQIVND (reference sequence). The length of the CDR3 is 13 residues. The CDR3 DNA follows: TGTGCCAGTAGGGGGAGGGGTGACACTGAAGCTTTCTTT. This codes for CASRGRGDTEAFF. Filled out from reference TRBV19 and TRBJ1-1, the complete variable domain reads DGGITQSPKYLFRKEGQNVTLSCEQNLNHDAMYWYRQDPGQGLRLIYYSQIVNDFQKGDIAEGYSVSREKKESFPLTVTSAQKNPTAFYLCASRGRGDTEAFFGQGTRLTVV.

V usage is TRBV27 and J usage is TRBJ2-1; TRBD2 aligns across 10 bases. Trimming removed 8 bases from V and 8 bases from J; junction bases left unmatched: 6. This CDR3 has 13 amino acids. Germline V gene data show CDR1 as MNHEY and CDR2 as SMNVEV (reference sequence). CDR3 coding DNA: TGTGCCAGCTGGGGACTAGCGTTGGATGAGCAGTTCTTC. Translated: CASWGLALDEQFF.

The chain employs TRBV6-5 and TRBJ1-3, with D tentatively TRBD1 (5 bases). The V and J ends lost 6 bases and 0 bases respectively, with 12 bases between them. Germline CDR1 MNHEY, CDR2 SVGAGI. This CDR3 is built from 15 residues. DNA of the CDR3: TGTGCCAGCAGACCCCGGGACTACTCTGGAAACACCATATATTTT. This codes for CASRPRDYSGNTIYF.

This clone was recorded once. The chain recombines TRBV11-2 with TRBJ2-1, with TRBD2 identical over 12 bases. CDR1 SGHAT and CDR2 FQNNGV come from the germline V gene. This CDR3 is built from 20 residues. V shed 0 bases, J shed 1 base, and the junction held 10 bases outside the gene matches. The DNA of the CDR3 is TGTGCCAGCAGCTTAGATGCCCTAGCGGGGGGGTACTCTTCCTACAATGAGCAGTTCTTC. Amino acids: CASSLDALAGGYSSYNEQFF.

V is TRBV5-1 and J is TRBJ2-7; TRBD2 matches 12 bases. This CDR3 is built from 15 residues. The V gene end was trimmed by 3 bases and the J gene end by 4 bases; junction bases not matched to a gene: 5. The germline V gene encodes CDR1 SGHRS and CDR2 YFSETQ. The CDR3 spells CASSWGLAGRYEQYF. DNA of the CDR3: TGCGCCAGCAGCTGGGGACTAGCGGGTCGATACGAGCAGTACTTC. Variable domain in full (rest from reference TRBV5-1 and TRBJ2-7): KAGVTQTPRYLIKTRGQQVTLSCSPISGHRSVSWYQQTPGQGLQFLFEYFSETQRNKGNFPGRFSGRQFSNSRSEMNVSTLELGDSALYLCASSWGLAGRYEQYFGPGTRLTVT.

This clone was detected only a few times. J is TRBJ1-3 and V is TRBV7-9, with 7 bases identical to TRBD1. This CDR3 contains 15 residues. Germline V gives CDR1 SEHNR, CDR2 FQNEAQ (reference sequence). Losses at the gene ends were 5 bases for V and 0 bases for J; bases not matched to a gene: 4. CDR3 residues: CASSPGTASGNTIYF. CDR3 nucleotide sequence: TGTGCCAGCAGCCCAGGGACAGCCTCTGGAAACACCATATATTTT.

CDR3 nucleotides: TGCGCCAGCAGTGAGTCGGGCAGAGATACGCAGTATTTT. It is translated as CASSESGRDTQYF. The gene calls are TRBV10-1 and TRBJ2-3, with D uncertain. The CDR3 extends over 13 amino acids. Germline V gives CDR1 WNHNN, CDR2 SYGVQD (reference sequence). Between the trimmed V and J ends, which lost 0 bases and 5 bases, there was a span of 6 bases.

This sequence joins TRBV5-1 and TRBJ2-1; tentatively, D is TRBD2 (5 bases). The CDR3 runs to 15 residues. Trimming stripped 7 bases from V and 0 bases from J, with 14 bases between. Germline assignment: CDR1 SGHRS and CDR2 YFSETQ. The CDR3 here is CASFPTGSSYNEQFF. In DNA form, the CDR3 reads TGCGCCAGCTTTCCCACGGGGAGCTCCTACAATGAGCAGTTCTTC.

The J gene is TRBJ2-1, the V gene TRBV5-4, with TRBD2 matching over 7 bases. The CDR3 spans 17 residues. Germline trimming cut 4 bases from V and 0 bases from J; bases unmatched to any gene: 10. Germline CDR1 and CDR2: SGHNT and YYREEE (reference sequence). The CDR3 coding sequence is TGTGCCAGCAGCATACCCTCTGGCGGGAGCTCCTACAATGAGCAGTTCTTC. Its translation is CASSIPSGGSSYNEQFF. Variable domain in full (rest from reference TRBV5-4 and TRBJ2-1): ETGVTQSPTHLIKTRGQQVTLRCSSQSGHNTVSWYQQALGQGPQFIFQYYREEENGRGNFPPRFSGLQFPNYSSELNVNALELDDSALYLCASSIPSGGSSYNEQFFGPGTRLTVL.

The sample holds a few counts of this clone. V gene TRBV7-9 combines with J gene TRBJ1-1; 9 bases are a match to TRBD1. The CDR3 runs 13 residues. Trimming removed 5 bases from V and 4 bases from J; junction bases left unmatched: 2. Germline values: CDR1 SEHNR, CDR2 FQNEAQ (reference sequence). The CDR3: CASSATGGTEAFF. In DNA form, the CDR3 reads TGTGCCAGCAGCGCGACAGGGGGCACTGAAGCTTTCTTT.

As to this clone: The junction departs from the called germline gene at one end, perhaps through a read error. The chain uses TRBV4-1 and TRBJ1-1; D possibly corresponds to TRBD1 (5 bases). This CDR3 is built from 13 residues. The germline gives CDR1 MGHRA, CDR2 YSYEKL. The CDR3 loop reads CASSEDRNTEAFF. CDR3 bases: TGCGCCAGCAGCGAAGACAGGAACACTGAAGCTTTCTTT.

This rearrangement joins TRBV6-5 to TRBJ1-2, with 9 bases matching TRBD1. The J segment lost 2 bases and the V segment lost 6 bases, leaving 7 bases of the junction unmatched. The CDR3 sequence is 15 residues long. In germline, CDR1 is MNHEY, CDR2 SVGAGI. The CDR3 loop reads CASSQRDRVNYGYTF. The CDR3 bases are TGTGCCAGCAGCCAACGGGACAGGGTCAACTATGGCTACACCTTC.

The chain has TRBV7-9 and TRBJ2-5; TRBD1 agrees at 7 bases. The ends lost 5 bases at V and 1 base at J; junction bases unmatched: 1. Germline V gene data show CDR1 as SEHNR and CDR2 as FQNEAQ (reference sequence). CDR3 length: 13 residues. In nucleotides, the CDR3 is TGTGCCAGCAGCGGGACAGCCCAAGAGACCCAGTACTTC. This codes for CASSGTAQETQYF. The full variable domain, completed using reference TRBV7-9 and TRBJ2-5, is DTGVSQNPRHKITKRGQNVTFRCDPISEHNRLYWYRQTLGQGPEFLTYFQNEAQLEKSRLLSDRFSAERPKGSFSTLEIQRTEQGDSAMYLCASSGTAQETQYFGPGTRLLVL.

The genes are TRBV6-1 and TRBJ1-5; no clear D gene. This CDR3 contains 14 residues. Looked up from germline, CDR1 is MNHNS and CDR2 is SASEGT. V was cut by 3 bases and J by 9 bases, with 15 bases left in between. In DNA form, the CDR3 reads TGTGCCAGCAGTGAGCGTCCGCTTGAGCCGCCCCAGCATTTT. This sequence encodes CASSERPLEPPQHF.

The genes are TRBV14 and TRBJ2-2; D gene ambiguous. Deletions cut 1 base from V and 3 bases from J, with 3 bases between. The germline V gene has CDR1 SGHDN and CDR2 FVKESK. The CDR3 runs 13 residues. The CDR3 region has the DNA TGTGCCAGCAGCCAAGTATACACCGGGGAGCTGTTTTTT. Amino acid sequence: CASSQVYTGELFF.

This sequence joins TRBV18 and TRBJ2-7, with 8 nucleotides matching TRBD1. The CDR3 is 16 amino acids. The V gene end was trimmed by 4 bases and the J gene end by 3 bases; junction bases not matched to a gene: 11. Germline loops: CDR1 KGHSH, CDR2 LQKENI. The CDR3 DNA reads as TGTGCCAGCTCACACACTCGGGACAGGACGAACTACGAGCAGTACTTC. It specifies CASSHTRDRTNYEQYF.

This clone has only a few counts. The rearrangement joins TRBV6-5 to TRBJ1-1; 8 bases are a match to TRBD1. Germline values: CDR1 MNHEY, CDR2 SVGAGI. The CDR3 extends over 15 amino acids. V shed 6 bases and J 5 bases; nucleotides not matched to a gene: 11. CDR3 sequence reads: CASRGQGAGLTEAFF. The CDR3 DNA sequence: TGTGCCAGCAGGGGCCAGGGGGCAGGCTTAACTGAAGCTTTCTTT.

The V and J genes are TRBV5-6 and TRBJ2-7, with D possibly being TRBD1 (5 bases). The germline gives CDR1 SGHDT, CDR2 YYEEEE. CDR3 length equals 14 residues. V was trimmed by 7 bases and J by 0 bases, leaving 14 bases between them. CDR3 residues: CASLRVDGSYEQYF. CDR3 nucleotides: TGTGCCAGCCTCAGGGTAGACGGCTCCTACGAGCAGTACTTC.